This T cell receptor (beta chain) originates from a study of T cells in Graves' hyperthyroidism and ophthalmopathy. Looking at the study overall: Peripheral blood was obtained at initial diagnosis, preceding any treatment.

Uncontrolled infection, other autoimmune disease, pregnancy or lactation barred patients from enrollment. From roughly 9.2 ml of fresh peripheral blood, PBMCs were isolated. Comment on this clonotype: Its matching antigen is unknown.

Amplification of TCR beta CDR3 regions was performed using RNA transcripts as template. During a first-round RT-PCR of the TCR CDR3, the HTBI primer set was used. TCRdb redid the calling of the multiplex PCR reads with MiXCR, one entry per CDR3 protein. The sample gives about 610,000 distinct CDR3 sequences, more than 15% of which show up once; around 3.5% is in the top ten. Study-level findings and limits: Prediction of ophthalmopathy progression came a median approximately 6 months pre-onset.

V was pared by 2 bases and J by 4 bases, with 5 bases of the junction left unmatched. Germline loops: CDR1 GTSNPN, CDR2 SVGIG (reference sequence). This CDR3 contains 14 residues. The chain is built from TRBV30 and TRBJ1-1, with 9 positions matching TRBD1. The receptor comes from a woman in her thirties or forties with Graves' ophthalmopathy. The sequencing input was blood. The CDR3 DNA follows: TGTGCCTGGAGTTTCGGACAGGGGCCCACTGAAGCTTTCTTT. Amino acid sequence: CAWSFGQGPTEAFF.